The rows below give T cell receptor beta chains drawn from one sample of a study of blood T cell repertoires in COVID-19. The protocol was immunoSEQ multiplex PCR, while the TCRdb copy is restricted to in-frame clones and leaves out a portion. The data show over 200,000 clones, approximately 83% seen once. Sequencing used PBMCs or T cells enriched from blood (not recorded which). The receptors shown here come from a woman between 45 and 65 years old who had recovered from COVID-19. The CDR3 runs from the conserved cysteine through the conserved F or W. The D gene is left open where the match is weak. Rows give clone size only sometimes, using once, few, many, or a class for an expanded clone.

D,J,V,size,CDR3,DNA
TRBD1,TRBJ2-7,TRBV5-1,few,CASSLVQGALEQYF,TGCGCCAGCAGCTTGGTACAGGGGGCGCTCGAGCAGTACTTC
TRBD2,TRBJ2-1,TRBV11-2,few,CASSSGLAGKFF,TGTGCCAGCAGCTCGGGACTAGCGGGAAAATTCTTC
TRBD2,TRBJ2-7,TRBV9,-,CASSVGAGGPYEQYF,TGTGCCAGCAGCGTAGGAGCGGGAGGGCCCTACGAGCAGTACTTC
TRBD1,TRBJ1-2,TRBV7-9,once,CASGTDRAYYGYTF,TGTGCCAGCGGCACCGACAGGGCGTACTATGGCTACACCTTC
TRBD2,TRBJ2-1,TRBV3-1/TRBV3-2,-,CASSPIGLGGNEQFF,TGTGCCAGCAGCCCTATTGGACTAGGAGGCAATGAGCAGTTCTTC
TRBD1,TRBJ1-6,TRBV11-2,-,CASSLGQASSPLHF,TGTGCCAGCAGCTTGGGACAGGCTTCTTCACCCCTCCACTTT
TRBD2,TRBJ2-1,TRBV4-1,-,CASSQDWASGESSYNEQFF,TGCGCCAGCAGCCAAGATTGGGCTAGCGGGGAAAGCTCCTACAATGAGCAGTTCTTC
-,TRBJ1-5,TRBV10-3,-,CATSPGGAPQHF,TGTGCCACCAGTCCGGGGGGGGCGCCCCAGCATTTT
TRBD2,TRBJ2-6,TRBV19,-,CASSGLAGGSGANVLTF,TGTGCCAGTAGTGGACTAGCGGGAGGATCTGGGGCCAACGTCCTGACTTTC
-,TRBJ2-6,TRBV7-9,-,CASSLSGSSGANVLTF,TGTGCCAGCAGCTTATCGGGGAGCTCTGGGGCCAACGTCCTGACTTTC
TRBD2,TRBJ2-5,TRBV27,-,CASSLSGGPATQYF,TGTGCCAGCAGTTTAAGCGGGGGGCCGGCGACCCAGTACTTC
TRBD1,TRBJ1-5,TRBV6-5,-,CASSPQGNQPQHF,TGTGCCAGCAGTCCACAGGGGAATCAGCCCCAGCATTTT
TRBD1,TRBJ1-6,TRBV5-1,-,CASSLGTGASPLHF,TGCGCCAGCAGCTTAGGGACAGGGGCTTCACCCCTCCACTTT
-,TRBJ1-2,TRBV6-5,-,CASSYGRQLYGYTF,TGTGCCAGCAGTTACGGGCGACAACTCTATGGCTACACCTTC
-,TRBJ1-1,TRBV18,-,CASSLPGLAFF,TGTGCCAGCTCACTTCCGGGACTGGCTTTCTTT
-,TRBJ2-5,TRBV29-1,-,CSGWTRTQETQYF,TGCAGCGGCTGGACACGGACACAAGAGACCCAGTACTTC
-,TRBJ1-2,TRBV24-1,-,CATSDSGEGYTF,TGTGCCACCAGTGATTCGGGGGAAGGCTACACCTTC
TRBD1,TRBJ2-2,TRBV6-5,-,CASDRGNTGELFF,TGTGCCAGCGACAGGGGAAACACCGGGGAGCTGTTTTTT
-,TRBJ1-5,TRBV19,-,CASSMGRGSSNQPQHF,TGTGCCAGTAGTATGGGTAGGGGTTCCAGCAATCAGCCCCAGCATTTT
TRBD1,TRBJ1-1,TRBV29-1,few,CSVEDHPRDRGREAFF,TGCAGCGTTGAAGATCACCCCCGGGACAGGGGACGTGAAGCTTTCTTT
-,TRBJ2-7,TRBV12-3/TRBV12-4,-,CASSLRNEQYF,TGTGCCAGCAGTTTGAGAAACGAGCAGTACTTC
-,TRBJ2-7,TRBV2,few,CASSPGLYADSYEQYF,TGTGCCAGCAGCCCTGGATTGTACGCGGACTCCTACGAGCAGTACTTC
TRBD1,TRBJ1-3,TRBV5-6,-,CASSSSAGGSGNTIYF,TGTGCCAGCAGCTCGTCAGCAGGGGGTTCCGGAAACACCATATATTTT
-,TRBJ2-7,TRBV6-5,-,CASSYHVSGTYEQYF,TGTGCCAGCAGTTATCACGTTAGCGGAACCTACGAGCAGTACTTC
TRBD1,TRBJ1-5,TRBV10-1,-,CATTKRIGTGNQPQHF,TGCGCCACCACTAAACGAATTGGGACAGGGAATCAGCCCCAGCATTTT
TRBD1,TRBJ2-5,TRBV10-3,-,CAISTGDRGRWETQYF,TGTGCCATCAGTACCGGGGACAGGGGGCGATGGGAGACCCAGTACTTC
-,TRBJ1-5,TRBV5-6,-,CASSLGAGGNQPQHF,TGTGCCAGCAGCTTGGGCGCAGGGGGCAATCAGCCCCAGCATTTT
-,TRBJ2-1,TRBV5-1,-,CASSLESGLYNEQFF,TGCGCCAGCAGCTTGGAATCGGGACTTTACAATGAGCAGTTCTTC
TRBD2,TRBJ2-1,TRBV9,-,CASSSHLSGRAGNEQFF,TGTGCCAGCAGCTCTCACCTTAGCGGGAGGGCCGGGAATGAGCAGTTCTTC
-,TRBJ2-7,TRBV4-2,-,CASSQGRGSYEQYF,TGTGCCAGCAGCCAAGGGCGGGGTTCCTACGAGCAGTACTTC
-,TRBJ1-1,TRBV5-1,-,CASSLVGGGTEAFF,TGCGCCAGCAGCTTGGTTGGGGGCGGCACTGAAGCTTTCTTT
-,TRBJ2-3,TRBV5-1,-,CASKARTAYAGDTQYF,TGCGCCAGCAAGGCGCGGACGGCCTACGCGGGGGATACGCAGTATTTT
TRBD1,TRBJ2-4,TRBV14,once,CASSYGQVFDIQYF,TGTGCCAGCAGCTATGGACAGGTTTTTGACATTCAGTACTTC
-,TRBJ2-7,TRBV7-2,-,CASLSRGTPHEQYF,TGTGCCAGCCTCTCGAGGGGGACCCCCCACGAGCAGTACTTC
TRBD2,TRBJ2-5,TRBV7-6,-,CASSPRTSGAETQYF,TGTGCCAGCAGCCCCCGGACTAGCGGGGCGGAGACCCAGTACTTC
TRBD1,TRBJ2-7,TRBV29-1,-,CSVEGDRGEQYF,TGCAGCGTTGAAGGGGACAGGGGCGAGCAGTACTTC
-,TRBJ1-1,TRBV7-2,-,CASSLRAVNTEAFF,TGTGCCAGCAGCTTGAGGGCCGTGAACACTGAAGCTTTCTTT
-,TRBJ2-3,TRBV5-6,-,CASSPDTTRRYTDTQYF,TGTGCCAGCAGCCCCGATACGACTCGACGCTACACAGATACGCAGTATTTT
-,TRBJ1-1,TRBV29-1,-,CSVEGQASNTEAFF,TGCAGCGTTGAAGGGCAGGCCTCGAACACTGAAGCTTTCTTT
TRBD1,TRBJ1-1,TRBV5-1,once,CASSLGGTGNTEAFF,TGCGCCAGCAGCTTGGGCGGGACAGGGAACACTGAAGCTTTCTTT
TRBD1,TRBJ2-7,TRBV28,-,CASSPGQLYEQYF,TGTGCCAGCAGCCCGGGACAGCTTTACGAGCAGTACTTC
TRBD2,TRBJ2-1,TRBV7-3,-,CASSLLPSGDNEQFF,TGTGCCAGCAGCTTATTGCCTAGCGGAGACAATGAGCAGTTCTTC
TRBD2,TRBJ2-1,TRBV5-1,-,CASSSTVVPGGEQFF,TGCGCCAGCAGCTCGACGGTGGTTCCGGGGGGGGAGCAGTTCTTC
TRBD1,TRBJ1-2,TRBV9,-,CASSTTGTGHGYTF,TGTGCCAGCAGCACTACCGGGACAGGGCACGGCTACACCTTC
TRBD1,TRBJ1-2,TRBV5-4,-,CASTVGGGPGYTF,TGTGCCAGCACCGTTGGAGGGGGCCCCGGCTACACCTTC
-,TRBJ1-1,TRBV14,-,CASSQIAGQTSEAFF,TGTGCCAGCAGCCAAATAGCGGGCCAGACAAGTGAAGCTTTCTTT
TRBD1,TRBJ2-7,TRBV10-3,-,CAISEPPKGQGDPYEQYF,TGTGCCATCAGTGAGCCCCCGAAAGGACAGGGGGATCCCTACGAGCAGTACTTC
TRBD2,TRBJ2-1,TRBV9,-,CASSVARREGLLVF,TGTGCCAGCAGCGTAGCTCGGCGGGAGGGCCTCTTGGTCTTC
-,TRBJ1-5,TRBV7-8,many,CASSFLADGGNQPQHF,TGTGCCAGCAGCTTCTTGGCGGATGGTGGCAATCAGCCCCAGCATTTT
TRBD2,TRBJ2-1,TRBV10-1,-,CASSPPTSGSSNEQFF,TGCGCCAGCAGTCCCCCAACTAGCGGGAGTTCCAATGAGCAGTTCTTC